What follows are 10 T cell receptor beta chains derived from one specimen sequenced in a study of T-cell memory formation after mild COVID-19. TCRdb passed the 5' RACE reads through MiXCR, listing each CDR3 protein once. The table lists more than 150,000 distinct CDR3 sequences, roughly 20% of them singletons. What was sequenced was PBMCs or a T cell subset sorted from them (not recorded which). The source of these receptors is a man aged 18 to 35 who had mild COVID-19 (a few samples of this study predate the infection). Cell type and time point are not known.

The genes are TRBV5-6 and TRBJ2-3; 9 bases fit TRBD1. V trimming: 4 bases; J trimming: 5 bases; junction bases outside the gene matches: 8. Germline V gene lookup returns CDR1 SGHDT and CDR2 YYEEEE. There are 15 residues in the CDR3. The CDR3 is CASSPGTGLGDTQYF. The CDR3, as DNA: TGTGCCAGCAGCCCGGGGACAGGGCTGGGAGATACGCAGTATTTT.

This chain uses TRBV29-1 with TRBJ2-3, with D possibly being TRBD1 (5 bases). This CDR3 region has 13 residues. Trimming stripped 3 bases from V and 2 bases from J, with 9 bases between. The V gene's germline CDR1 is SQVTM and CDR2 ANQGSEA. The CDR3 coding sequence is TGCAGCGTTGACAGGGCGTACACAGATACGCAGTATTTT. This translates into CSVDRAYTDTQYF.

This chain joins TRBV14 and TRBJ2-1; D may be TRBD2 (6 bases). The V end was cut by 2 bases, the J end by 4 bases, with 15 bases between. From germline, CDR1 is SGHDN and CDR2 FVKESK. The CDR3 has 16 amino acids. CDR3 sequence: CASSQFALAGYNEQFF. In nucleotides, the CDR3 is TGTGCCAGCAGCCAATTTGCGTTGGCGGGGTACAATGAGCAGTTCTTC.

The chain has TRBV21-1 and TRBJ2-7; TRBD1 reflects the table's D call only, with no check against the DNA. TRBV21-1 is a pseudogene locus. There are 14 residues in the CDR3. CDR3 region: CASNMTGADYEQYF. The CDR3 bases are TGTGCCAGCAACATGACAGGGGCCGACTACGAGCAGTACTTC.

The V gene is TRBV5-1, the J gene TRBJ2-2; D call uncertain. The V gene's germline CDR1 is SGHRS and CDR2 YFSETQ. The length of the CDR3 is 14 residues. Trimming cost V 2 bases and J 2 bases, with 7 bases left between them. This CDR3 is CASSFSQNTGELFF. The CDR3 DNA sequence: TGCGCCAGCAGCTTCAGCCAAAACACCGGGGAGCTGTTTTTT.

The rearrangement joins TRBV4-3 to TRBJ1-2; the match to TRBD1 covers 9 bases. CDR3 length equals 16 residues. V dropped 4 bases and J dropped 4; count of bases not matched to a gene: 10. CDR1 and CDR2 from the germline V gene are LGHNA and YSLEER. The DNA for the CDR3 is TGCGCCAGCAGCCGACAGGGGGGACCTACTGGCTATGGCTACACCTTC. This gives the protein CASSRQGGPTGYGYTF.

This clonotype was seen more than once but under ten times. The chain uses TRBV4-3 and TRBJ2-3; D might be TRBD2 (6 bases). CDR3 length: 13 amino acids. The V gene lost 7 bases and the J gene lost 4 bases, with 12 bases spanning the gap. CDR1 and CDR2 from the germline V gene are LGHNA and YSLEER. The CDR3 sequence: CASIRGSSDTQYF. CDR3 coding DNA: TGCGCCAGCATCCGGGGGAGCTCAGATACGCAGTATTTT.

This rearrangement joins TRBV20-1 to TRBJ1-2; D gene uncertain. The V gene lost 7 bases and the J gene lost 2 bases, with 11 bases spanning the gap. CDR1 DFQATT and CDR2 SNEGSKA come from the germline V gene (reference sequence). The CDR3 is 12 amino acids. In DNA, the CDR3 is TGCAGTGGGAGTGTCGGGAACTATGGCTACACCTTC. This codes for CSGSVGNYGYTF.

The V and J genes are TRBV5-1 and TRBJ2-1, with D possibly matching TRBD1 (5 bases). Germline V gives CDR1 SGHRS, CDR2 YFSETQ. V was shortened by 0 bases and J by 7 bases, with 8 bases between the two germline ends. The CDR3 totals 13 residues. The CDR3 DNA follows: TGCGCCAGCAGCTTGGCACAGGCAAATGAGCAGTTCTTC. Its protein is CASSLAQANEQFF. The complete variable domain, with remaining parts taken from reference TRBV5-1 and TRBJ2-1, reads KAGVTQTPRYLIKTRGQQVTLSCSPISGHRSVSWYQQTPGQGLQFLFEYFSETQRNKGNFPGRFSGRQFSNSRSEMNVSTLELGDSALYLCASSLAQANEQFFGPGTRLTVL.

The chain uses TRBV6-6 and TRBJ2-2, with a weak D call TRBD1 (5 bases). CDR1 and CDR2 (germline): MNHNY, SVGAGI (reference sequence). The CDR3 is made up of 13 amino acids. Trimming removed 6 bases at V and 5 bases at J, with 10 bases between. The CDR3 is CASRPPGTGELFF. In DNA, the CDR3 is TGTGCCAGCAGGCCCCCAGGGACCGGGGAGCTGTTTTTT.